A single sample is the source of the 24 T cell receptor beta chains below, sequenced in a study of T cell repertoires in cytomegalovirus infection. TCRdb called the reads again in MiXCR, with one record for every CDR3 protein. Among about 260,000 distinct CDR3 sequences, around 15% were seen once, and the ten largest hold about 10%. Specimen: PBMCs. Source of these receptors: a human donor in good health (CMV status not recorded). Some clones in this sample may be carry-over from other donors' samples.

In its sample, this clonotype was seen many times. The chain has TRBV7-9 and TRBJ1-5; D is perhaps TRBD1 (6 bases). The CDR3 is made up of 15 amino acids. V lost 1 base to trimming and J lost 4 bases, with 11 bases between them. Germline CDR1 SEHNR, CDR2 FQNEAQ (reference sequence). The CDR3 nucleotides are TGTGCCAGCAGCTTAGGGGAGGGGGTGAATCAGCCCCAGCATTTT. It yields the protein CASSLGEGVNQPQHF.

A few counts support this clonotype. The chain employs TRBV14 and TRBJ2-1; no firm D call. This CDR3 is built from 15 residues. V was shortened by 4 bases and J by 7 bases, with 17 bases between the two germline ends. Per the germline V gene, CDR1 is SGHDN and CDR2 is FVKESK. This CDR3 reads CASSPRRALWNEQFF. CDR3 coding DNA: TGTGCCAGCAGCCCTCGCCGGGCCCTATGGAATGAGCAGTTCTTC.

This sequence joins TRBV2 and TRBJ2-6, with no clear D. Germline V CDR1 and CDR2: SNHLY, FYNNEI. With 7 bases removed from V and 0 bases from J, the gap between germline ends came to 1 base. The CDR3 loop spans 12 amino acids. The CDR3 sequence: CASISGANVLTF. CDR3 DNA: TGTGCCAGCATCTCTGGGGCCAACGTCCTGACTTTC.

V and J are TRBV5-4 and TRBJ2-1; TRBD2 matches at 12 bases. V lost 4 bases to trimming and J lost 3 bases; unmatched junction nucleotides: 2. The CDR3 length is 15 residues. Germline V CDR1 and CDR2: SGHNT, YYREEE (reference sequence). The CDR3 loop is CASSGGLAGYNEQFF. The CDR3 DNA sequence: TGTGCCAGCAGCGGGGGACTAGCGGGCTACAATGAGCAGTTCTTC. The full variable domain, rest sourced from reference TRBV5-4 and TRBJ2-1, is ETGVTQSPTHLIKTRGQQVTLRCSSQSGHNTVSWYQQALGQGPQFIFQYYREEENGRGNFPPRFSGLQFPNYSSELNVNALELDDSALYLCASSGGLAGYNEQFFGPGTRLTVL.

This clonotype was detected many times. V is TRBV7-2 and J is TRBJ2-5, with D possibly being TRBD1 (7 bases). Germline CDR1 reads SGHTA; CDR2 reads FQGNSA. V lost 5 bases to trimming and J lost 8 bases, with 18 bases between them. CDR3 length: 14 amino acids. DNA of the CDR3: TGTGCCAGCAGCCCGGGGGACAGCCTACAAACCCAGTACTTC. It encodes CASSPGDSLQTQYF.

The chain joins TRBV20-1 to TRBJ2-5; tentatively, D is TRBD2 (6 bases). The CDR3 is 20 residues long. Between the trimmed V and J ends, which lost 5 bases and 5 bases, there was a span of 36 bases. Per the germline V gene, CDR1 is DFQATT and CDR2 is SNEGSKA (reference sequence). The CDR3 coding sequence is TGCAGTGCTTCCCATTGGGGGGATCCGGGCAATAACCTCAAGCGGGAGACCCAGTACTTC. Translated: CSASHWGDPGNNLKRETQYF.

This clonotype was seen only a few times. The chain combines TRBV19 with TRBJ2-3; 9 nucleotides match TRBD2. The CDR3 consists of 15 residues. CDR1 is LNHDA, CDR2 SQIVND, per germline (reference sequence). Germline trimming cut 7 bases from V and 4 bases from J; bases unmatched to any gene: 9. CDR3 nucleotides: TGTGCCAGTAAGGACATTAGCGGGAGTGCAGATACGCAGTATTTT. It codes for CASKDISGSADTQYF.

A few counts support this clonotype. V gene TRBV11-2 combines with J gene TRBJ2-1; 12 bases are a match to TRBD2. Germline CDR1 SGHAT, CDR2 FQNNGV. The V gene end was trimmed by 5 bases and the J gene end by 0 bases; junction bases not matched to a gene: 5. The CDR3 covers 17 residues. The CDR3 DNA reads as TGTGCCAGCAGCCGAACTAGCGGGGGGAGCTCCTACAATGAGCAGTTCTTC. As protein: CASSRTSGGSSYNEQFF. Supplemented by reference TRBV11-2 and TRBJ2-1, the full variable domain reads EAGVAQSPRYKIIEKRQSVAFWCNPISGHATLYWYQQILGQGPKLLIQFQNNGVVDDSQLPKDRFSAERLKGVDSTLKIQPAKLEDSAVYLCASSRTSGGSSYNEQFFGPGTRLTVL.

The rearrangement uses TRBV14 and TRBJ1-6; D unresolved. Germline V gene lookup returns CDR1 SGHDN and CDR2 FVKESK. This CDR3 is 15 amino acids long. V lost 1 base and J 2 bases, leaving 6 bases between the germline ends. The chain's CDR3 is CASSQGVAYNSPLHF. CDR3 DNA sequence: TGTGCCAGCAGCCAAGGGGTGGCCTATAATTCACCCCTCCACTTT.

This clonotype showed up many times. The rearrangement links TRBV7-3 to TRBJ2-5; tentative D call: TRBD2 (6 bases). This CDR3 comprises 16 residues. The germline V and J ends were trimmed by 1 base and 2 bases, with 14 bases remaining between them. Germline V gene lookup returns CDR1 SGHTA and CDR2 FQGTGA. The CDR3 DNA reads TGTGCCAGCAGCTTAAGTCCGGGGGAGGCACAAGAGACCCAGTACTTC. This sequence encodes CASSLSPGEAQETQYF.

The chain links TRBV20-1 to TRBJ1-1; 8 bases agree with TRBD1. The CDR3 extends over 13 amino acids. Germline V lookup: CDR1 DFQATT, CDR2 SNEGSKA (reference sequence). The V gene end was trimmed by 5 bases and the J gene end by 5 bases; junction bases not matched to a gene: 7. CDR3 protein: CSAPGQGATEAFF. The DNA of the CDR3 is TGCAGTGCTCCCGGGCAGGGGGCTACTGAAGCTTTCTTT.

The sample holds many counts of this clonotype. The chain employs TRBV7-8 and TRBJ2-3, with TRBD1 identical over 7 bases. Germline values: CDR1 SGHVS, CDR2 FQNEAQ. V gave up 5 bases and J gave up 0 bases; unmatched junction bases: 8. This CDR3 contains 16 residues. CDR3 in DNA: TGTGCCAGCAGCCTAGGGACAGACTCTAGCACAGATACGCAGTATTTT. It translates to CASSLGTDSSTDTQYF. The variable domain in full, completed from reference TRBV7-8 and TRBJ2-3, reads GAGVSQSPRYKVAKRGQDVALRCDPISGHVSLFWYQQALGQGPEFLTYFQNEAQLDKSGLPSDRFFAERPEGSVSTLKIQRTQQEDSAVYLCASSLGTDSSTDTQYFGPGTRLTVL.

The genes are TRBV5-5 and TRBJ2-7, with D possibly TRBD1 on 6 matching bases. CDR3 length equals 15 residues. Germline assignment: CDR1 SGHKS and CDR2 YYEKEE (reference sequence). Trimming pared 3 bases from V and 2 bases from J, leaving 15 bases between. The CDR3 bases are TGTGCCAGCAGCTCATTACCGGGACATGCCTACGAGCAGTACTTC. Protein: CASSSLPGHAYEQYF.

In the case of this clonotype: A much bigger clone sits one base away, suggesting this may be a read error. This sequence joins TRBV4-1 and TRBJ2-7; D is uncertain. Germline assignment: CDR1 MGHRA and CDR2 YSYEKL. Trimming pared 10 bases from V and 1 base from J, leaving 17 bases between. The CDR3 has 14 residues. CDR3 protein: CATSEQDNSYEQYF. Here the CDR3 DNA reads TGCGCCACCTCGGAGCAGGATAATTCCTACGAGCAGTACTTC.

The V and J genes are TRBV29-1 and TRBJ2-3; 8 nucleotides agree with TRBD2. The CDR3 is 14 amino acids. Germline V lookup: CDR1 SQVTM, CDR2 ANQGSEA. Germline trimming cut 5 bases from V and 3 bases from J; bases unmatched to any gene: 7. The CDR3 here is CSVSDPGGTDTQYF. The CDR3 region has the DNA TGCAGCGTTTCTGACCCGGGGGGGACAGATACGCAGTATTTT.

The chain links TRBV20-1 to TRBJ2-3; tentatively, D is TRBD1 (6 bases). The V end lost 6 bases, the J end lost 1 base, and 23 bases lay between the germline ends. Germline CDR1 is DFQATT and CDR2 is SNEGSKA (reference sequence). The CDR3 consists of 17 residues. CDR3 in amino acids: CSATVPGHVGGTDTQYF. The CDR3 DNA reads as TGCAGTGCAACCGTCCCGGGACATGTCGGGGGCACAGATACGCAGTATTTT.

This clonotype was found many times. The chain links TRBV7-3 to TRBJ1-2; TRBD1 might be the D (6 bases). Trimming shortened V by 3 bases and J by 4 bases, and 12 bases separated the two germline ends. The CDR3 sequence is 14 residues long. Germline CDR1 and CDR2: SGHTA and FQGTGA. The CDR3 protein is CASSFGGAGYGYTF. The CDR3 DNA follows: TGTGCCAGCAGCTTTGGGGGCGCGGGCTATGGCTACACCTTC.

The table lists this clonotype with many counts. The gene calls are TRBV7-3 and TRBJ2-1, with D tentatively TRBD1 or TRBD2 (6 bases each). V was pared by 3 bases and J by 4 bases, with 13 bases between. Germline CDR1 SGHTA, CDR2 FQGTGA. The CDR3 is 15 amino acids. CDR3 loop: CASSFSGAAYNEQFF. For the CDR3, the DNA is TGTGCCAGCAGCTTTTCGGGGGCGGCATACAATGAGCAGTTCTTC.

This clonotype showed up many times. The rearrangement uses TRBV7-3 and TRBJ2-2, with 7 nucleotides matching TRBD2. Trimming at V came to 4 bases and at J to 0 bases, leaving 5 bases not matched to a gene. This CDR3 spans 16 amino acids. Germline V lookup: CDR1 SGHTA, CDR2 FQGTGA. CDR3 sequence reads: CASSSPGGPNTGELFF. CDR3 in DNA: TGTGCCAGCAGCTCCCCGGGAGGACCGAACACCGGGGAGCTGTTTTTT.

This clonotype was counted at least ten times. The chain carries TRBV19 and TRBJ2-7; the D gene is possibly TRBD2 (5 bases). V lost 7 bases and J lost 0, with 13 bases in between. The CDR3 has 14 amino acids. Germline values: CDR1 LNHDA, CDR2 SQIVND (reference sequence). The CDR3 is CASTSSGRSYEQYF. The CDR3 coding sequence is TGTGCCAGTACCTCAAGCGGTCGCTCCTACGAGCAGTACTTC. Based on the CDR3 plus reference TRBV19 and TRBJ2-7, the full variable domain is DGGITQSPKYLFRKEGQNVTLSCEQNLNHDAMYWYRQDPGQGLRLIYYSQIVNDFQKGDIAEGYSVSREKKESFPLTVTSAQKNPTAFYLCASTSSGRSYEQYFGPGTRLTVT.

This clonotype was found many times. The chain recombines TRBV12-3 or TRBV12-4 with TRBJ1-2; D might be TRBD1 (5 bases). Trimming left V 3 bases short and J 4 bases short, with 12 bases between. This CDR3 region has 14 residues. DNA of the CDR3: TGTGCCAGCAGTTTTAGGGGAATTACCTATGGCTACACCTTC. Its translation is CASSFRGITYGYTF.

The chain links TRBV4-2 to TRBJ2-7; D ambiguous. Trimming removed 3 bases at V and 6 bases at J, with 12 bases between. From germline, CDR1 is LGHNA and CDR2 YNFKEQ. The CDR3 is 13 amino acids. The CDR3 sequence: CASSHRLLGEQYF. The CDR3, as DNA: TGTGCCAGCAGCCACCGTCTCCTCGGCGAGCAGTACTTC.

The table lists this clonotype with many counts. The genes are TRBV15 and TRBJ1-2; possibly TRBD1 for D (6 bases). The V gene lost 5 bases and the J gene lost 8 bases, with 15 bases spanning the gap. Looked up from germline, CDR1 is LNHNV and CDR2 is YYDKDF (reference sequence). CDR3 length: 13 residues. This CDR3 is CATSARTAQGYTF. The CDR3 DNA reads TGTGCCACCAGCGCGCGGACAGCCCAGGGCTACACCTTC.

The chain employs TRBV19 and TRBJ1-1, with unresolved D. Germline CDR1 LNHDA, CDR2 SQIVND (reference sequence). The CDR3 spans 13 residues. The V gene lost 10 bases and the J gene lost 2 bases, with 14 bases spanning the gap. The CDR3 protein is CAISNLGNTEAFF. The CDR3 coding sequence is TGTGCCATATCCAACTTGGGAAACACTGAAGCTTTCTTT.